This entry lists 20 T cell receptor beta chains sequenced from one sample in a study of cytomegalovirus exposure and HLA in healthy donors. With 60 Vbeta and 13 Jbeta primers, the PCR was carried out. Using immunoSEQ multiplex PCR, the repertoire was profiled, and TCRdb retains in-frame clones only, with some absent. The sample comprises 160,000 or so clones, around four fifths of which are singletons, and roughly 1.3% rests with the top ten. Sequencing was performed on PBMCs. The source of these receptors is a woman in her 50s in good health and CMV-seronegative.

This rearrangement joins TRBV11-2 to TRBJ1-1, with TRBD1 as a possible D gene (6 bases). This CDR3 region has 15 residues. The germline CDR1 and CDR2 sequences are SGHAT and FQNNGV. V was shortened by 4 bases and J by 1 base, with 13 bases between the two germline ends. The CDR3 spells CASSSWDIPNTEAFF. In DNA form, the CDR3 reads TGTGCCAGCAGCTCTTGGGACATACCGAACACTGAAGCTTTCTTT.

The V and J genes are TRBV25-1 and TRBJ1-2; 7 positions agree with TRBD1. Trimming at V came to 0 bases and at J to 8 bases, leaving 9 bases not matched to a gene. The CDR3 runs 15 residues. Germline CDR1 reads MGHDK; CDR2 reads SYGVNS. CDR3 region: CASSEYQGGASGYTF. The CDR3 nucleotides are TGTGCCAGCAGTGAATATCAGGGGGGCGCGTCCGGCTACACCTTC.

The chain has TRBV2 and TRBJ1-1; D might be TRBD1 (5 bases). CDR1 and CDR2 from the germline V gene are SNHLY and FYNNEI. The CDR3 runs 13 residues. V was clipped by 3 bases and J by 1 base, with 6 bases between them. CDR3: CASSDDRNTEAFF. The CDR3 DNA is TGTGCCAGCAGTGACGACAGGAACACTGAAGCTTTCTTT.

The chain has TRBV20-1 and TRBJ2-1; weak D call: TRBD1 (6 bases). V lost 6 bases and J lost 15, with 9 bases in between. The CDR3 is 8 amino acids. CDR1 and CDR2 (germline): DFQATT, SNEGSKA (reference sequence). The CDR3 protein is CSATRGFF. CDR3 coding DNA: TGCAGTGCAACCAGGGGGTTCTTC.

V usage is TRBV18 and J usage is TRBJ2-7; 9 bases align to TRBD1. The CDR3 length is 14 residues. V was clipped by 6 bases and J by 3 bases; unmatched bases: 6. Germline V gene data show CDR1 as KGHSH and CDR2 as LQKENI. In DNA form, the CDR3 reads TGTGCCAGCTCGCTGGGACAGGGAAGCTACGAGCAGTACTTC. Residues: CASSLGQGSYEQYF.

The gene calls are TRBV6-5 and TRBJ2-6, with a weak D call TRBD1 (6 bases). V was clipped by 11 bases and J by 2 bases, with 13 bases between them. CDR3 length equals 14 residues. Germline CDR1 and CDR2: MNHEY and SVGAGI. CDR3 bases: TGTGCCTGTTCCACAGGGCCTGGGGCCAACGTCCTGACTTTC. Residues: CACSTGPGANVLTF.

This chain joins TRBV28 and TRBJ1-1; D is ambiguous. The germline V and J ends were trimmed by 8 bases and 7 bases, with 14 bases remaining between them. Germline V lookup: CDR1 MDHEN, CDR2 SYDVKM. This CDR3 has 12 amino acids. The CDR3 DNA is TGTGCCAGCCGGATAGCACGACTTGAAGCTTTCTTT. Amino acids: CASRIARLEAFF. Together with reference TRBV28 and TRBJ1-1, the CDR3 gives the full variable domain: DVKVTQSSRYLVKRTGEKVFLECVQDMDHENMFWYRQDPGLGLRLIYFSYDVKMKEKGDIPEGYSVSREKKERFSLILESASTNQTSMYLCASRIARLEAFFGQGTRLTVV.

The V and J genes are TRBV7-2 and TRBJ2-3; D is possibly TRBD1 (5 bases). This CDR3 is 14 amino acids long. The V and J ends lost 2 bases and 6 bases respectively, with 12 bases between them. Germline V gene sequence: CDR1 SGHTA, CDR2 FQGNSA. The CDR3 DNA reads as TGTGCCAGCAGCTTAACCGTAGGGGCGGATACGCAGTATTTT. This codes for CASSLTVGADTQYF.

The chain joins TRBV5-1 to TRBJ1-2; tentative D call: TRBD1 (6 bases). Trimming took off 3 bases at V and 3 bases at J, with 12 bases between the two ends. Germline CDR1 reads SGHRS; CDR2 reads YFSETQ. The CDR3 totals 14 residues. CDR3 DNA: TGCGCCAGCAGCTACGACAGGACGGACTATGGCTACACCTTC. It encodes CASSYDRTDYGYTF.

The chain recombines TRBV6-5 with TRBJ2-7; a possible D gene is TRBD1 (5 bases). The CDR3 consists of 14 residues. The germline V gene encodes CDR1 MNHEY and CDR2 SVGAGI. Trimming took off 2 bases at V and 2 bases at J, with 10 bases between the two ends. CDR3: CASSYLETAYEQYF. For the CDR3, the DNA is TGTGCCAGCAGTTACCTCGAGACAGCCTACGAGCAGTACTTC.

The chain recombines TRBV5-1 with TRBJ2-2, with 8 positions matching TRBD2. CDR1 SGHRS and CDR2 YFSETQ come from the germline V gene. With V trimmed by 2 bases and J by 4 bases, 10 bases remained unmatched. CDR3 length equals 17 residues. CDR3 nucleotide sequence: TGCGCCAGCAGCTTAGCGGGAGTGATTAGTGGCACCGGGGAGCTGTTTTTT. Its protein product is CASSLAGVISGTGELFF. The full variable domain, completed using reference TRBV5-1 and TRBJ2-2, is KAGVTQTPRYLIKTRGQQVTLSCSPISGHRSVSWYQQTPGQGLQFLFEYFSETQRNKGNFPGRFSGRQFSNSRSEMNVSTLELGDSALYLCASSLAGVISGTGELFFGEGSRLTVL.

This chain connects TRBV28 to TRBJ1-1; the D is unclear. Trimming shortened V by 4 bases and J by 1 base, and 10 bases separated the two germline ends. The CDR3 runs 14 residues. CDR1 is MDHEN, CDR2 SYDVKM, per germline. CDR3 residues: CASSSSGKNTEAFF. The CDR3 bases are TGTGCCAGCAGTTCATCGGGGAAGAACACTGAAGCTTTCTTT.

The rearrangement links TRBV6-5 to TRBJ2-7; tentative D call: TRBD2 (5 bases). There are 14 residues in the CDR3. CDR1 and CDR2 from the germline V gene are MNHEY and SVGAGI. Trimming took 2 bases from V and 0 from J, leaving 8 bases between them. The DNA for the CDR3 is TGTGCCAGCAGTTACGCGAGGGACTCCTACGAGCAGTACTTC. This codes for CASSYARDSYEQYF.

V is TRBV5-6 and J is TRBJ2-3, with D perhaps matching TRBD2 (6 bases). From germline, CDR1 is SGHDT and CDR2 YYEEEE. V was pared by 0 bases and J by 0 bases, with 17 bases between. The CDR3 has 18 residues. CDR3 protein: CASSLVRRSGGSTDTQYF. CDR3 in DNA: TGTGCCAGCAGCTTGGTAAGGCGTAGCGGAGGGAGCACAGATACGCAGTATTTT.

The rearrangement uses TRBV9 and TRBJ2-5, with 7 bases lining up with TRBD1. Germline V lookup: CDR1 SGDLS, CDR2 YYNGEE. The CDR3 contains 17 residues. V was pared by 4 bases and J by 7 bases, with 19 bases of the junction left unmatched. The CDR3 region is CASSPPGRDSLRGTQYF. The CDR3 nucleotides read TGTGCCAGCAGCCCCCCCGGAAGGGACAGTTTAAGAGGGACCCAGTACTTC.

DNA of the CDR3: TGTGCCTGGAGTGGGGACAGGGGCACAGATACGCAGTATTTT. Its translation is CAWSGDRGTDTQYF. The rearrangement links TRBV30 to TRBJ2-3; 9 bases fit TRBD1. The V segment lost 1 base and the J segment 1 base; nucleotides outside the gene matches: 0. This CDR3 spans 14 amino acids. CDR1 and CDR2 (germline): GTSNPN, SVGIG (reference sequence).

The chain employs TRBV4-3 and TRBJ2-3, with D perhaps TRBD2 (5 bases). Trimming left V 1 base short and J 0 bases short, with 8 bases between. Germline loops: CDR1 LGHNA, CDR2 YSLEER. The CDR3 consists of 15 residues. The CDR3 region is CASSQVTGSTDTQYF. DNA for the CDR3: TGCGCCAGCAGCCAAGTAACGGGAAGCACAGATACGCAGTATTTT.

The rearrangement uses TRBV5-8 and TRBJ2-6; 7 positions match TRBD1. Germline-derived CDR1 and CDR2 are SGHTS and YDEGEE. After removal of 1 base from V and 3 bases from J, the junction contained 13 bases not matched to a gene. The CDR3 has 19 residues. CDR3 nucleotides: TGTGCCAGCAGCTTGTTTACCGGGACAGTGCCATATGGGGCCAACGTCCTGACTTTC. Translation: CASSLFTGTVPYGANVLTF.

As DNA, the CDR3 is TGTGCCAGCAGCGCTGGGACAGCCCTCAATCAGCCCCAGCATTTT. Amino acid sequence: CASSAGTALNQPQHF. The chain combines TRBV9 with TRBJ1-5; 7 bases are shared with TRBD1. CDR3 length: 15 amino acids. Trimming took 3 bases from V and 3 from J; bases not matched to a gene: 6. The germline gives CDR1 SGDLS, CDR2 YYNGEE.

The rearrangement uses TRBV7-2 and TRBJ2-7; D call uncertain. Germline V gives CDR1 SGHTA, CDR2 FQGNSA. V dropped 2 bases and J dropped 1 base, with 6 bases sitting between them. The CDR3 has 13 residues. CDR3 coding DNA: TGTGCCAGCAGCTTAATTCAGTCCTACGAGCAGTACTTC. It translates to CASSLIQSYEQYF.